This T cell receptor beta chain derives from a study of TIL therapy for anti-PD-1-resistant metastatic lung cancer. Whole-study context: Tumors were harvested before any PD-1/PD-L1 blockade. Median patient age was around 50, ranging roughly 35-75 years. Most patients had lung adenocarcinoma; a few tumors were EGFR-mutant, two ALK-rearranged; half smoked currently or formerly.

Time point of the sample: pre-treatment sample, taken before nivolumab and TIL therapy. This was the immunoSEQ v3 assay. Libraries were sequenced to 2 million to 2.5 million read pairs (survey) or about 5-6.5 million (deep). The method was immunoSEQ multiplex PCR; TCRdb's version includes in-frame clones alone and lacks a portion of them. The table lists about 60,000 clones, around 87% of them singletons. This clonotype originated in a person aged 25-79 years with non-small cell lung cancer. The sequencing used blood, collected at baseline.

The chain's CDR3 is CASSPGQGRYNSPLHF. The CDR3 DNA follows: TGTGCCAGCAGCCCCGGACAGGGACGCTATAATTCACCCCTCCACTTT. The genes are TRBV14 and TRBJ1-6; TRBD1 matches 8 bases. Trimming cost V 4 bases and J 3 bases; bases outside gene matches: 5. The CDR3 totals 16 residues. Germline V lookup: CDR1 SGHDN, CDR2 FVKESK.